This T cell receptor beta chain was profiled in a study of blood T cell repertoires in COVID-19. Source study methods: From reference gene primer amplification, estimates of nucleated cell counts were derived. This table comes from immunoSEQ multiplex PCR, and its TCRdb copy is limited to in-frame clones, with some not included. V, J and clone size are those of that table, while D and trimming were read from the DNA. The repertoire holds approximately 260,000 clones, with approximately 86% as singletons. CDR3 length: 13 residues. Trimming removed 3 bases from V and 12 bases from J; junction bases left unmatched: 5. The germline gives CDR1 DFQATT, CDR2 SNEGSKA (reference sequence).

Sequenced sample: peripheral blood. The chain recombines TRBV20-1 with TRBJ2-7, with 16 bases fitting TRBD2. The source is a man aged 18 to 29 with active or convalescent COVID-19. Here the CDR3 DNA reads TGCAGTGCTAGTGGGGGACTAGCGGGAGGGTCGTACTTC. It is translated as CSASGGLAGGSYF.